The 27 T cell receptor beta chains reported below all come from one sample, sequenced in a study of blood T cell repertoires in COVID-19. Libraries were prepared by immunoSEQ multiplex PCR; TCRdb keeps only in-frame clonotypes and omits some of them. In the table there are roughly 120,000 clones, 82% of which are singletons. The specimen sequenced was peripheral blood. All receptors derive from a human donor in a cohort sampled during active COVID-19.

This clone was detected only a few times. The J gene is TRBJ1-6, the V gene TRBV7-9, with D perhaps matching TRBD1 (6 bases). CDR1 SEHNR and CDR2 FQNEAQ come from the germline V gene (reference sequence). The CDR3 totals 15 residues. V was clipped by 1 base and J by 9 bases, with 13 bases between them. CDR3 region: CASSLEVQGSSPLHF. CDR3 DNA sequence: TGTGCCAGCAGCTTAGAGGTCCAGGGGAGTTCACCCCTCCACTTT.

The chain couples TRBV10-2 to TRBJ1-4; D gene uncertain. The V gene lost 9 bases and the J gene lost 4 bases, with 15 bases spanning the gap. Germline V gives CDR1 WSHSY, CDR2 SAAADI. This CDR3 contains 14 residues. CDR3 nucleotide sequence: TGCGCCAGTGGTGAGGGCCCCATTAATGAAAAACTGTTTTTT. Its protein is CASGEGPINEKLFF.

The chain uses TRBV27 and TRBJ1-2; tentatively, D is TRBD1 (5 bases). There are 14 residues in the CDR3. V was shortened by 4 bases and J by 6 bases, with 15 bases between the two germline ends. The germline gives CDR1 MNHEY, CDR2 SMNVEV (reference sequence). The CDR3 sequence is CASSWDGRGNGYTF. The DNA of the CDR3 is TGTGCCAGCAGTTGGGACGGGAGAGGGAATGGCTACACCTTC.

V usage is TRBV27 and J usage is TRBJ2-1, with D maybe TRBD2 (6 bases). CDR3 length: 15 amino acids. Germline CDR1 and CDR2: MNHEY and SMNVEV (reference sequence). Trimming left V 5 bases short and J 4 bases short, with 15 bases between. CDR3 residues: CASSPGVAEYNEQFF. The CDR3 DNA is TGTGCCAGCAGTCCCGGGGTAGCGGAATACAATGAGCAGTTCTTC.

The gene calls are TRBV3-1 (or the pseudogene TRBV3-2) and TRBJ2-5; TRBD2 aligns across 15 bases. Germline CDR1 and CDR2: LGHDT and YNNKEL (reference sequence). The CDR3 consists of 16 residues. Losses at the gene ends were 4 bases for V and 5 bases for J; bases not matched to a gene: 5. The CDR3 sequence is CASSLGLAGGYETQYF. The CDR3 DNA reads TGTGCCAGCAGCCTGGGACTAGCGGGGGGTTATGAGACCCAGTACTTC.

V and J are TRBV5-1 and TRBJ1-4; tentatively, D is TRBD1 (5 bases). V lost 3 bases to trimming and J lost 5 bases, with 8 bases between them. The CDR3 runs 13 residues. The germline V gene has CDR1 SGHRS and CDR2 YFSETQ. CDR3 region: CASSSQGNEKLFF. CDR3 nucleotide sequence: TGCGCCAGCAGCTCCCAGGGAAATGAAAAACTGTTTTTT.

The chain employs TRBV5-1 and TRBJ1-2; TRBD1 is a possible D gene (6 bases). The CDR3 totals 15 residues. V dropped 0 bases and J dropped 6 bases, with 15 bases sitting between them. The germline gives CDR1 SGHRS, CDR2 YFSETQ. The CDR3 protein is CASSLETAGVNGYTF. The DNA of the CDR3 is TGCGCCAGCAGCTTGGAGACGGCAGGGGTGAATGGCTACACCTTC.

The chain is built from TRBV4-2 and TRBJ2-7, with 11 bases fitting TRBD1. V was pared by 6 bases and J by 7 bases, with 14 bases of the junction left unmatched. The CDR3 covers 16 residues. Germline loops: CDR1 LGHNA, CDR2 YNFKEQ. The CDR3 DNA follows: TGTGCCAGCAGACATACCCCGGGACAGGGGGTCGAGGAGCAGTACTTC. Encoded protein: CASRHTPGQGVEEQYF.

In regard to this clone: Distinct nucleotide sequences in the sample also encode this CDR3. V gene TRBV9 combines with J gene TRBJ2-1; 11 bases are shared with TRBD2. Germline values: CDR1 SGDLS, CDR2 YYNGEE. The CDR3 extends over 16 amino acids. V shed 1 base and J 4 bases; nucleotides not matched to a gene: 4. In DNA form, the CDR3 reads TGTGCCAGCAGCGTATTAGCGGGGGGGATATACAATGAGCAGTTCTTC. Translation: CASSVLAGGIYNEQFF.

The J gene is TRBJ1-2, the V gene TRBV19; TRBD1 agrees at 8 bases. V lost 3 bases to trimming and J lost 10 bases; unmatched junction nucleotides: 7. In germline, CDR1 is LNHDA, CDR2 SQIVND (reference sequence). This CDR3 comprises 13 residues. The CDR3 DNA reads TGTGCCAGTAGTATTAGACAGGGGATCGCCTACACCTTC. Translation: CASSIRQGIAYTF.

This chain joins TRBV6-5 and TRBJ1-1; D is perhaps TRBD1 (5 bases). The V and J ends lost 2 bases and 6 bases respectively, with 13 bases between them. The CDR3 is 14 amino acids. The germline gives CDR1 MNHEY, CDR2 SVGAGI. CDR3 sequence (DNA): TGTGCCAGCAGTTACCCAGGGAGGGGAGCTGAAGCTTTCTTT. This encodes CASSYPGRGAEAFF.

The chain combines TRBV7-8 with TRBJ1-2; D may be TRBD1 (5 bases). There are 14 residues in the CDR3. V lost 1 base and J 2 bases, leaving 8 bases between the germline ends. Per the germline V gene, CDR1 is SGHVS and CDR2 is FQNEAQ. Here the CDR3 DNA reads TGTGCCAGCAGCTTAGTGTCAGGGAACTATGGCTACACCTTC. Translating gives CASSLVSGNYGYTF.

This chain connects TRBV2 to TRBJ2-7; D is unresolved. CDR1 and CDR2 from the germline V gene are SNHLY and FYNNEI. The germline V and J ends were trimmed by 5 bases and 2 bases, with 4 bases remaining between them. The CDR3 runs to 11 residues. The CDR3 loop reads CASSPAYEQYF. For the CDR3, the DNA is TGTGCCAGCAGTCCCGCCTACGAGCAGTACTTC.

Concerning this clone itself: This same CDR3 is encoded by further DNA sequences in the sample. The chain joins TRBV2 to TRBJ1-6, with 8 bases fitting TRBD1. The CDR3 runs to 16 residues. Germline values: CDR1 SNHLY, CDR2 FYNNEI. The ends lost 6 bases at V and 0 bases at J; junction bases unmatched: 4. In DNA, the CDR3 is TGTGCCAGCAGCGACAGGGGAAGCTCCTATAATTCACCCCTCCACTTT. It codes for CASSDRGSSYNSPLHF.

V is TRBV27 and J is TRBJ1-5, with a weak D call TRBD1 (5 bases). This CDR3 has 13 residues. V shed 3 bases and J shed 4 bases, with 7 bases lying between them. CDR1 and CDR2 from the germline V gene are MNHEY and SMNVEV (reference sequence). CDR3 sequence: CASSFGGNQPQHF. The CDR3 DNA reads TGTGCCAGCAGTTTCGGGGGGAATCAGCCCCAGCATTTT.

The chain joins TRBV18 to TRBJ2-1; possibly TRBD2 for D (6 bases). The CDR3 spans 13 residues. Germline CDR1 and CDR2: KGHSH and LQKENI. V lost 3 bases and J lost 6, with 9 bases in between. The CDR3: CASSPGGSNEQFF. The DNA for the CDR3 is TGTGCCAGCTCACCCGGGGGAAGCAATGAGCAGTTCTTC.

This clone was observed once. At one of its ends the junction is not consistent with the germline gene, which may arise from a read error. V is TRBV7-9 and J is TRBJ1-2, with D unclear. CDR3 length: 15 amino acids. Germline CDR1 and CDR2: SEHNR and FQNEAQ (reference sequence). CDR3 region: CASSKLASGNYGHTF. CDR3 nucleotides: TGTGCCAGCAGCAAGCTTGCGAGTGGCAACTATGGCCACACCTTC.

The V and J genes are TRBV16 and TRBJ1-2; 8 bases agree with TRBD1. V shed 4 bases, J shed 4 bases, and the junction held 8 bases outside the gene matches. The CDR3 has 15 amino acids. The germline V gene encodes CDR1 KGHSY and CDR2 FQNENV. CDR3: CASSPHPQGAYGYTF. The CDR3 DNA is TGTGCCAGCAGCCCTCATCCCCAGGGGGCCTATGGCTACACCTTC. Full variable domain (outside the CDR3, taken from reference TRBV16 and TRBJ1-2): GEEVAQTPKHLVRGEGQKAKLYCAPIKGHSYVFWYQQVLKNEFKFLISFQNENVFDETGMPKERFSAKCLPNSPCSLEIQATKLEDSAVYFCASSPHPQGAYGYTFGSGTRLTVV.

This chain joins TRBV5-8 and TRBJ1-4; D ambiguous. There are 15 residues in the CDR3. Germline CDR1 SGHTS, CDR2 YDEGEE. Trimming took 0 bases from V and 2 from J, leaving 8 bases between them. The CDR3 here is CASSLVGRTNEKLFF. The CDR3 region has the DNA TGTGCCAGCAGCTTGGTGGGGAGGACTAATGAAAAACTGTTTTTT.

This chain joins TRBV11-2 and TRBJ2-7; TRBD1 matches at 8 bases. Germline trimming cut 1 base from V and 6 bases from J; bases unmatched to any gene: 5. Germline loops: CDR1 SGHAT, CDR2 FQNNGV. The CDR3 sequence is 14 residues long. CDR3 DNA: TGTGCCAGCAGCTTAGTCTCACAGGGGGGCGAGCAGTACTTC. As protein: CASSLVSQGGEQYF. Drawing the rest from reference TRBV11-2 and TRBJ2-7, the complete variable domain is EAGVAQSPRYKIIEKRQSVAFWCNPISGHATLYWYQQILGQGPKLLIQFQNNGVVDDSQLPKDRFSAERLKGVDSTLKIQPAKLEDSAVYLCASSLVSQGGEQYFGPGTRLTVT.

This clone has a handful of counts. The chain couples TRBV4-1 to TRBJ2-3, with 8 bases fitting TRBD1. Germline CDR1 MGHRA, CDR2 YSYEKL. The CDR3 has 18 residues. V shed 4 bases and J 4 bases; nucleotides not matched to a gene: 16. The CDR3 sequence: CASSLSRLRGQKADTQYF. CDR3 coding DNA: TGCGCCAGCAGCCTGAGTCGACTCAGGGGGCAGAAAGCAGATACGCAGTATTTT.

This clone was found once. The rearrangement links TRBV7-2 to TRBJ2-3; D gene uncertain. CDR3 length equals 16 residues. Per the germline V gene, CDR1 is SGHTA and CDR2 is FQGNSA. Trimming took 10 bases from V and 2 from J, leaving 22 bases between them. The CDR3 loop is CATKKSASIYTDTQYF. In DNA, the CDR3 is TGTGCCACCAAGAAGTCCGCCTCGATCTACACAGATACGCAGTATTTT.

The chain joins TRBV3-1 (or the pseudogene TRBV3-2) to TRBJ2-7, with TRBD2 matching over 10 bases. The V and J ends lost 3 bases and 3 bases, in that order; junction bases with no gene match: 5. CDR1 and CDR2 (germline): LGHDT, YNNKEL (reference sequence). The CDR3 spans 15 residues. The CDR3, as DNA: TGTGCCAGCAGCCAGCAGCGGGGGGGATTCTACGAGCAGTACTTC. Translating gives CASSQQRGGFYEQYF.

This chain joins TRBV6-2 or TRBV6-3 and TRBJ2-7, with 8 positions matching TRBD1. The CDR3 extends over 15 amino acids. Germline lookup yields CDR1 MNHEY and CDR2 SVGEGT. J gave up 3 bases and V 5 bases, and 9 bases lay outside the gene matches. CDR3: CASSTGGQAYYEQYF. DNA of the CDR3: TGTGCCAGCAGTACAGGGGGACAGGCCTACTACGAGCAGTACTTC.

The CDR3 bases are TGCGCCAGCAGCTCGTATAGGACAGGGGACGAGGGTGAAAAACTGTTTTTT. Its translation: CASSSYRTGDEGEKLFF. V gene TRBV5-1 combines with J gene TRBJ1-4; 9 bases match TRBD1. The CDR3 loop spans 17 amino acids. Germline trimming cut 3 bases from V and 7 bases from J; bases unmatched to any gene: 13. CDR1 and CDR2 (germline): SGHRS, YFSETQ. The full variable domain, with the rest looked up from reference TRBV5-1 and TRBJ1-4, is KAGVTQTPRYLIKTRGQQVTLSCSPISGHRSVSWYQQTPGQGLQFLFEYFSETQRNKGNFPGRFSGRQFSNSRSEMNVSTLELGDSALYLCASSSYRTGDEGEKLFFGSGTQLSVL.

The genes are TRBV9 and TRBJ2-1; 10 nucleotides align to TRBD2. CDR3 size: 15 residues. The V gene end was trimmed by 0 bases and the J gene end by 6 bases; junction bases not matched to a gene: 3. The germline gives CDR1 SGDLS, CDR2 YYNGEE. CDR3 region: CASSVGASGGNEQFF. CDR3 DNA sequence: TGTGCCAGCAGCGTAGGGGCTAGCGGGGGCAATGAGCAGTTCTTC.

This clone has more than one count but fewer than ten. The rearrangement joins TRBV28 to TRBJ2-7; 9 bases are a match to TRBD1. The CDR3 contains 17 residues. Germline CDR1 reads MDHEN; CDR2 reads SYDVKM. The V segment lost 0 bases and the J segment 1 base; nucleotides outside the gene matches: 7. CDR3 protein: CASSLWGQGTGSYEQYF. Written as DNA, the CDR3 is TGTGCCAGCAGTTTATGGGGACAGGGAACAGGGTCCTACGAGCAGTACTTC.